This T cell receptor beta chain was captured by sequencing in a study of blood T cell repertoires in COVID-19. This clone has a single count. The repertoire was sequenced with immunoSEQ multiplex PCR; TCRdb's copy has only in-frame clones and lacks some. The repertoire has around 190,000 clones, roughly 86% of them found once; the top ten carry around 1.7%. Trimming took 0 bases from V and 0 from J, leaving 12 bases between them. CDR1 is LGHNA, CDR2 YNFKEQ, per germline. The CDR3 is 17 amino acids. The sequenced material came from peripheral blood. This chain connects TRBV4-2 to TRBJ1-3; D unclear. The clonotype originates from a man between 18 and 29 years old with active or convalescent COVID-19. The CDR3 DNA reads as TGTGCCAGCAGCCAAGATATGCCGGGATCCTCTGGAAACACCATATATTTT. Protein sequence: CASSQDMPGSSGNTIYF.